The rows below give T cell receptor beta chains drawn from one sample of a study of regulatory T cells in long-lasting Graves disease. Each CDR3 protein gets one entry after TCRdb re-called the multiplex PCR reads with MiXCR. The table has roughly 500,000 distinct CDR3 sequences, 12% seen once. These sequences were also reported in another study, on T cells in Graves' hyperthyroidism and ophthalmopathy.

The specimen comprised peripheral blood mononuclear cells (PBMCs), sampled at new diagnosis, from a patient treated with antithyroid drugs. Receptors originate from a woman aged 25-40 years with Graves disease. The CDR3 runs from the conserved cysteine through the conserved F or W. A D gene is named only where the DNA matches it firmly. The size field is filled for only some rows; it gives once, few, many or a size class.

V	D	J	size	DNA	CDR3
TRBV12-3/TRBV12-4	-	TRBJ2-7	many	TGTGCCAGCAGTGAGTCAGGGAAGAGCTCCTACGAGCAGTACTTC	CASSESGKSSYEQYF
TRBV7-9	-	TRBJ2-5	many	TGTGCCAGCAGCCAGAGCGGGACAGCCGAAGAGACCCAGTACTTC	CASSQSGTAEETQYF
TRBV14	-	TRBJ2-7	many	TGTGCCAGCAGCCAAGGGGGGTGGGAGCAGTACTTC	CASSQGGWEQYF
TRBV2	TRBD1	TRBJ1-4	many	TGTGCCAGCAGGACAGGGGCTAATGAAAAACTGTTTTTT	CASRTGANEKLFF
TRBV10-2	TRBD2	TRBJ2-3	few	TGCGCCAGCAAGCCCCTAGCGGTGGGACGTACAGATACGCAGTATTTT	CASKPLAVGRTDTQYF
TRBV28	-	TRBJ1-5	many	TGTGCCAGCAGTTTCGGCAGGGGTATGAGTTTGAGCAATCAGCCCCAGCATTTT	CASSFGRGMSLSNQPQHF
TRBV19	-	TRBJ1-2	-	TGTGCCAGTAGTATTGGTATGACACGGGAAAGCTACACCTTC	CASSIGMTRESYTF
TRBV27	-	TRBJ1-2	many	TGTGCCAGCAGTTTACCGGGGGGCCTTGGCTACACCTTC	CASSLPGGLGYTF
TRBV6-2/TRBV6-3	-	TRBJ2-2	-	TGTGCCAGCAGTTACGGGGGGCGCGGGGAGCTGTTTTTT	CASSYGGRGELFF
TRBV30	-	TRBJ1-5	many	TGTGCCTGGAGTGTACTAAACGGCCGTGATCAGCCCCAGCATTTT	CAWSVLNGRDQPQHF
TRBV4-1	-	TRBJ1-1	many	TGCGCCAGCAGCCAAGATCGCATTAGGGGAACTGAAGCTTTCTTT	CASSQDRIRGTEAFF
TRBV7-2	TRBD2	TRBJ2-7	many	TGTGCCAGCAGCCCCTTAGCGGGAGTTTCCTACGAGCAGTACTTC	CASSPLAGVSYEQYF
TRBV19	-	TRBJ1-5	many	TGTGCCAGTAGTAGCCAGGGGCGGACGCCCCAGCATTTT	CASSSQGRTPQHF
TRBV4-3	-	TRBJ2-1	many	TGCGCCAGCAGCCAAGAGTTGACTTTTCCCCTTGAGCAGTTCTTC	CASSQELTFPLEQFF
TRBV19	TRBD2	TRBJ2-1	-	TGTGCCAGTATGGGGACTAGCGGGAGAGCCGGTGAGCAGTTCTTC	CASMGTSGRAGEQFF
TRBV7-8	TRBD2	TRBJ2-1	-	TGTGCCAGCAGCGTACAGAGGGCGGGGGTCTCCTACAATGAGCAGTTCTTC	CASSVQRAGVSYNEQFF
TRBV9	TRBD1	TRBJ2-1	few	TGTGCCAGCAGCCATTCGGGACAGGGGGTCTCCTACAATGAGCAGTTCTTC	CASSHSGQGVSYNEQFF
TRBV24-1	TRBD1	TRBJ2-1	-	TGTGCCACCAGTGAACCGACAGGGGATCGGGACAATGAGCAGTTCTTC	CATSEPTGDRDNEQFF
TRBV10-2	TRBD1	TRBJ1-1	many	TGCGCCAGCAAGGGCCAGGGGGAAGGTTCTGAAGCTTTCTTT	CASKGQGEGSEAFF
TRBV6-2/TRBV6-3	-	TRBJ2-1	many	TGTGCCAGCAGTTACACCCTAGCAAATGAGCAGTTCTTC	CASSYTLANEQFF
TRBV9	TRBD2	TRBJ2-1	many	TGTGCCAGCAGCGTAGTTAGCGGGAGTTCCTACAATGAGCAGTTCTTC	CASSVVSGSSYNEQFF
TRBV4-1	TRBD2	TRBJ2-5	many	TGCGCCAGCAGCCAAGTTGGACTAGGCCAAGAGACCCAGTACTTC	CASSQVGLGQETQYF
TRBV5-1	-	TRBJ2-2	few	TGCGCCAGCAGCTTGCCCGCCGGAGGCGGGTTGGAGCTTCGGGAGCTGTTTTTT	CASSLPAGGGLELRELFF
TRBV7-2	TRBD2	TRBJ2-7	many	TGTGCCAGCAGCCCGATTGGTGCGGGAGGTACCTACGAGCAGTACTTC	CASSPIGAGGTYEQYF
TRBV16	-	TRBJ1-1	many	TGTGCCAGCAGCAATCAAGGCGGGAAAGGGGAAGCTTTCTTT	CASSNQGGKGEAFF
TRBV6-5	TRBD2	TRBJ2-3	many	TGTGCCAGCAGTTTCATAGCGGGAGGTATAGATACGCAGTATTTT	CASSFIAGGIDTQYF
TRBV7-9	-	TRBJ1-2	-	TGTGCCAGCAGCTCCGCTTGGCGGGGACGGGCCTATGGCTACACCTTC	CASSSAWRGRAYGYTF
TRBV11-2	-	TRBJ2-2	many	TGTGCCAGCAGCGTAGCGGTGAACACCGGGGAGCTGTTTTTT	CASSVAVNTGELFF
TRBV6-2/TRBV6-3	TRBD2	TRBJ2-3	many	TGTGCCAGCAGTTACGGAATAGCGGGAGGGCCCGGAGATACGCAGTATTTT	CASSYGIAGGPGDTQYF